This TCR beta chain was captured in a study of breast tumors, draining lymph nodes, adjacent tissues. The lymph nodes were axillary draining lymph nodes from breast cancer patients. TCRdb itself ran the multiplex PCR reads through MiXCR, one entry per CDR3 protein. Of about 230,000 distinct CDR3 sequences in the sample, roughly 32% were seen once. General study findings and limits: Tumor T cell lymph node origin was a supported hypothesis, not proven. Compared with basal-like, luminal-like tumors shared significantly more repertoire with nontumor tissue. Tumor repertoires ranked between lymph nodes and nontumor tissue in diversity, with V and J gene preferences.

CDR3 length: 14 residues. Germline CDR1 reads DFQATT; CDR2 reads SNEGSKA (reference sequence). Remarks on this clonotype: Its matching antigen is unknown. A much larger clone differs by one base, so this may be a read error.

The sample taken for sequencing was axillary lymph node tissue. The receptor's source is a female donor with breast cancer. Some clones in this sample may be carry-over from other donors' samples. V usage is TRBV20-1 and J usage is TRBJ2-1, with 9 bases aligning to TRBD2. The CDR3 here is CSAPSGNSYTEQFF. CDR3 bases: TGCAGTGCCCCTAGCGGGAACTCCTACACTGAGCAGTTCTTC.